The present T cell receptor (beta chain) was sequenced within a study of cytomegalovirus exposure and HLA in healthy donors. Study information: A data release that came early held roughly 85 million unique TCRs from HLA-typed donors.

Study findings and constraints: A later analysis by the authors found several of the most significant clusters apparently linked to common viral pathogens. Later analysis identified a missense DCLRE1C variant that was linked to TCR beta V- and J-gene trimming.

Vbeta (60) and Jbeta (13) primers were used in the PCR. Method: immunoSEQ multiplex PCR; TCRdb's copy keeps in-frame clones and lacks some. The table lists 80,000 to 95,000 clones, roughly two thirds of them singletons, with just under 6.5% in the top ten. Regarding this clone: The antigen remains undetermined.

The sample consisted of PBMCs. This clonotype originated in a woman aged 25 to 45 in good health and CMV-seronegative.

CDR3 in DNA: TGTGCCAGCAGTGCCGTCGGTATCACTGAAGCTTTCTTT. This translates into CASSAVGITEAFF. The chain recombines TRBV6-4 with TRBJ1-1; no definite D call. Germline CDR1 is MRHNA and CDR2 is SNTAGT. Between the trimmed V and J ends, which lost 4 bases and 4 bases, there was a span of 10 bases. This CDR3 spans 13 amino acids.